This TCR beta chain is drawn from a study of blood T cell repertoires in COVID-19. Study context: Researchers got acute and convalescent COVID-19 samples from the United States, Italy and Spain.

This clone was found once. Seattle patient enrollment occurred during active infection, with longitudinal follow-up thereafter. The CDR3 is 14 amino acids. CDR1 is MNHEY, CDR2 SVGEGT, per germline. The V end lost 6 bases, the J end lost 1 base, and 12 bases lay between the germline ends. The method was immunoSEQ multiplex PCR; TCRdb's version includes in-frame clones alone and lacks a portion of them. Of around 190,000 clones detected, roughly 88% appear once; the ten largest clones hold around 17%. This receptor was taken from a man aged 50 to 60 with COVID-19, enrolled during active disease. The chain employs TRBV6-2 or TRBV6-3 and TRBJ1-1; no clear D gene. Input material: peripheral blood. CDR3 DNA: TGTGCCAGCAGCCTATTGCGGGGGAACACTGAAGCTTTCTTT. This encodes CASSLLRGNTEAFF.